Listed below are T cell receptor beta chains from one sample, sequenced in a study of T cells in Graves' hyperthyroidism and ophthalmopathy. TCRdb reprocessed the multiplex PCR reads with MiXCR, giving one entry per CDR3 protein. The data contain roughly 720,000 distinct CDR3 sequences, roughly 17% of them seen just once; the ten biggest clones take up 15%. The material sequenced was blood. Receptors were obtained from a man between 50 and 59 years old with Graves' hyperthyroidism. The CDR3 runs from the conserved cysteine through the conserved F or W. The D gene is left open where the match is weak. Expanded clones are given a class, and other clones once, few, many or no size at all.

length	V	size	D	J	CDR3	DNA
15	TRBV7-2	.	.	TRBJ2-7	CASSLLGPQGGEQYF	TGTGCCAGCAGCTTACTAGGCCCTCAGGGAGGTGAGCAGTACTTC
16	TRBV7-2	many	TRBD2	TRBJ2-5	CASSPPTAGVQETQYF	TGTGCCAGCAGCCCGCCCACCGCGGGGGTCCAAGAGACCCAGTACTTC
14	TRBV12-3/TRBV12-4	many	.	TRBJ2-3	CASSSGRDTDTQYF	TGTGCCAGCAGTTCTGGCAGAGACACAGATACGCAGTATTTT
14	TRBV2	.	.	TRBJ1-6	CASRQSSYNSPLHF	TGTGCCAGCAGACAGAGCTCCTATAATTCACCCCTCCACTTT
16	TRBV9	many	.	TRBJ1-4	CASSALGGATNEKLFF	TGTGCCAGCAGCGCTCTCGGCGGGGCTACTAATGAAAAACTGTTTTTT
12	TRBV29-1	.	.	TRBJ1-1	CSVVKGNTEAFF	TGCAGCGTTGTTAAGGGGAACACTGAAGCTTTCTTT
12	TRBV27	many	.	TRBJ2-3	CASSSHTDTQYF	TGTGCCAGCAGTTCCCACACAGATACGCAGTATTTT
17	TRBV5-1	many	TRBD2	TRBJ2-1	CASSLAPLAGGGNEQFF	TGCGCCAGCAGCTTGGCCCCCCTAGCGGGAGGAGGGAATGAGCAGTTCTTC
14	TRBV6-1	many	.	TRBJ2-7	CASSSGDTAYEQYF	TGTGCCAGCAGTTCCGGGGACACCGCCTACGAGCAGTACTTC
14	TRBV5-1	many	.	TRBJ1-1	CASYSGGSDTEAFF	TGCGCCAGCTACTCCGGAGGGTCCGACACTGAAGCTTTCTTT
13	TRBV6-2/TRBV6-3	.	.	TRBJ2-1	CASNENYLYEQFF	TGTGCCAGCAATGAGAACTATCTTTATGAGCAGTTCTTC
14	TRBV27	many	TRBD2	TRBJ2-1	CASFAGGINNEQFF	TGTGCCAGTTTTGCGGGAGGGATAAACAATGAGCAGTTCTTC
10	TRBV30	few	.	TRBJ2-7	CAWSRDEQYF	TGCGCCTGGAGTCGGGACGAGCAGTACTTC
17	TRBV27	many	.	TRBJ1-6	CASSSRTGSSYNSPLHF	TGTGCCAGCAGTTCCCGAACAGGGAGCTCCTATAATTCACCCCTCCACTTT
15	TRBV7-8	many	.	TRBJ2-5	CASSLVLFSQETQYF	TGTGCCAGCAGCTTAGTACTGTTCAGCCAAGAGACCCAGTACTTC
14	TRBV28	few	.	TRBJ2-1	CASSGRMAYNEQFF	TGTGCCAGCAGTGGACGGATGGCTTACAATGAGCAGTTCTTC
15	TRBV6-2/TRBV6-3	.	.	TRBJ2-3	CASSGKTVGTDTQYF	TGTGCCAGCAGTGGGAAGACAGTCGGCACAGATACGCAGTATTTT
16	TRBV28	many	.	TRBJ2-4	CASSWWTGLAKNIQYF	TGTGCCAGCAGTTGGTGGACGGGACTAGCCAAAAACATTCAGTACTTC
16	TRBV3-1	.	TRBD2	TRBJ2-1	CASSQAIAGAYNEQFF	TGTGCCAGCAGCCAAGCAATAGCGGGAGCATACAATGAGCAGTTCTTC
15	TRBV12-3/TRBV12-4	many	.	TRBJ1-1	CASSFGRGMNTEAFF	TGTGCCAGCAGTTTCGGCAGGGGTATGAACACTGAAGCTTTCTTT